The following is a T cell receptor (beta chain) sequence with its context. The sample originates from a study of technical replicates of blood from several donors. TCRdb's copy holds only in-frame clones and misses some; the assay was immunoSEQ multiplex PCR. The sample records 7,500 to 9,500 clones, 90% being singletons. In germline, CDR1 is ENHRY, CDR2 SYGVKD. This CDR3 has 13 amino acids. V was clipped by 10 bases and J by 1 base, with 13 bases between them. Sequenced sample: PBMCs. This sequence was found in a human donor in good health. This rearrangement joins TRBV10-3 to TRBJ1-2; no clear D. The CDR3 loop reads CATREGRNYGYTF. As DNA, the CDR3 is TGTGCCACCCGGGAGGGCCGTAACTATGGCTACACCTTC.